Listed below are T cell receptor beta chains from one sample, sequenced in a study of blood T cell repertoires in COVID-19. Libraries were prepared by immunoSEQ multiplex PCR; TCRdb keeps only in-frame clonotypes and omits some of them. The sample lists 110,000 to 150,000 clones, less than 85% occurring once. Input material: PBMCs or T cells enriched from blood (not recorded which). Receptors originate from a woman aged 18-29 years who had been exposed to COVID-19. The CDR3 runs from the conserved cysteine through the conserved F or W. A D gene is named only where the DNA matches it firmly.

j_call,v_call,d_call,cdr3_aa
TRBJ2-5,TRBV3-1/TRBV3-2,.,CASSPGDGYTPFWTETQYF
TRBJ1-2,TRBV19,.,CASREQELNYGYTF
TRBJ1-1,TRBV30,TRBD1,CAWSSTGTGGTEAFF
TRBJ1-1,TRBV3-1/TRBV3-2,.,CASSQGGGEAFF
TRBJ1-1,TRBV29-1,TRBD1,CSAERTGQLNTEAFF
TRBJ2-2,TRBV5-8,TRBD1,CASSPAGQGSGELFF
TRBJ2-7,TRBV7-9,TRBD2,CASSLEGGHAGEQYF
TRBJ1-1,TRBV7-9,.,CASSLGRGSTEAFF
TRBJ2-7,TRBV7-2,TRBD2,CASKVGVAGAYEQYF
TRBJ2-7,TRBV15,.,CATSSSGGITYEQYF
TRBJ1-5,TRBV27,TRBD1,CASKRDRGRNQPQHF
TRBJ1-5,TRBV24-1,TRBD1,CATSRQGGNQPQHF
TRBJ1-4,TRBV9,.,CASSVRTATNEKLFF
TRBJ1-1,TRBV4-1,.,CASSQVGRVGAEAFF
TRBJ2-3,TRBV18,TRBD1,CASSAGGQGKNTQYF
TRBJ1-5,TRBV2,.,CASSDRVSNQPQHF
TRBJ2-1,TRBV6-4,TRBD2,CASSDGEGDPYNEQFF
TRBJ1-5,TRBV30,.,CAWSADSNQPQHF
TRBJ2-2,TRBV29-1,.,CSVPGLVGELFF
TRBJ2-3,TRBV18,.,CASSPPGGDGQYF
TRBJ2-3,TRBV5-1,TRBD1,CASSTGQGRGPDF
TRBJ1-5,TRBV19,.,CASTPGTRPGPQHF
TRBJ2-1,TRBV29-1,.,CSVRRGDEQFF
TRBJ2-2,TRBV7-9,.,CASSLGEGTGELFF
TRBJ2-1,TRBV7-6,TRBD2,CASSAGTGLAVSYNEQFF
TRBJ1-3,TRBV3-1/TRBV3-2,.,CASSQASSGRNTIYF
TRBJ1-2,TRBV28,TRBD1,CASSPGQGDGYTF
TRBJ2-4,TRBV3-1/TRBV3-2,.,CASSQPLRENIQYF
TRBJ1-2,TRBV20-1,.,CSADYGYTF
TRBJ1-1,TRBV7-8,.,CASTVWGANTEAFF
TRBJ2-1,TRBV5-1,TRBD2,CASSLAGLAGDGSYNEQFF
TRBJ1-2,TRBV9,TRBD1,CASSARQGTNYGYTF
TRBJ2-1,TRBV25-1,.,CASSENHEYNEQFF
TRBJ2-3,TRBV19,TRBD2,CASSTRSSGRVSDTQYF
TRBJ2-1,TRBV21-1,.,CASSKAGGRAYNEQFF
TRBJ2-7,TRBV28,TRBD1,CASSSPGQGKGEQYF
TRBJ2-4,TRBV3-1/TRBV3-2,TRBD1,CASSPTGALAKNIQYF
TRBJ2-1,TRBV7-9,TRBD2,CASSFRGLAGANEQFF
TRBJ2-7,TRBV27,TRBD1,CASRPGTDLKQYF
TRBJ2-1,TRBV27,TRBD2,CASSSASGLEQFF
TRBJ1-5,TRBV6-6,.,CASSLSRHQPQHF
TRBJ2-3,TRBV4-3,TRBD1,CASCKLGQEDTQYF
TRBJ2-2,TRBV7-3,TRBD1,CASSSRQGHTGELFF
TRBJ2-3,TRBV7-2,TRBD1,CASSLVAYGTGDTDTQYF
TRBJ1-1,TRBV5-4,.,CASSFPGGEVAFF
TRBJ1-5,TRBV19,TRBD1,CASRGDRGNQPQHF